The 20 T cell receptor beta chains below were found in one sample sequenced in a study of blood T cell repertoires in COVID-19 (dated by TCRdb to between 2020 and 2021). Receptor libraries were prepared by the immunoSEQ multiplex PCR assay. Drawn from immuneACCESS, this table holds only the in-frame rearrangements with V and J called that TCRdb kept. Clones are partly lost; checked studies trace under half to an unresolved V gene and leave the rest unexplained. This sample comprises fewer than 150,000 clones, about 90% of them detected only once. The ten largest make up roughly a tenth of the sample. The material sequenced was peripheral blood. The receptor set was obtained from a man aged 45-60 years with active or convalescent COVID-19.

This clone has just a few counts. The chain carries TRBV7-2 and TRBJ1-5; D may be TRBD1 (6 bases). Deletions cut 5 bases from V and 4 bases from J, with 9 bases between. CDR1 and CDR2 (germline): SGHTA, FQGNSA. This CDR3 contains 13 residues. The CDR3 bases are TGTGCCAGCAGCATGCAGGGGAATCAGCCCCAGCATTTT. It translates to CASSMQGNQPQHF.

The V call is TRBV28, the J call TRBJ1-2, with D unclear. There are 15 residues in the CDR3. V was shortened by 3 bases and J by 5 bases, with 16 bases between the two germline ends. Germline V lookup: CDR1 MDHEN, CDR2 SYDVKM. CDR3 DNA: TGTGCCAGCAGTTTTCCTGGGCCCGGATCTTATGGCTACACCTTC. This encodes CASSFPGPGSYGYTF.

The V gene is TRBV10-3, the J gene TRBJ2-7; D possibly corresponds to TRBD2 (6 bases). The CDR3 extends over 15 amino acids. From germline, CDR1 is ENHRY and CDR2 SYGVKD. V was shortened by 0 bases and J by 2 bases, with 11 bases between the two germline ends. CDR3 nucleotide sequence: TGTGCCATCAGTGAGTCCGGGACTGTCACCTACGAGCAGTACTTC. It translates to CAISESGTVTYEQYF.

This clone was recorded only once. The gene calls are TRBV24-1 and TRBJ2-2, with 15 bases fitting TRBD2. The CDR3 length is 17 residues. In germline, CDR1 is KGHDR, CDR2 SFDVKD. V shed 5 bases and J 4 bases; nucleotides not matched to a gene: 4. The DNA of the CDR3 is TGTGCCACCAGTGGGACTAGCGGGAGGGCGTTCACCGGGGAGCTGTTTTTT. Protein product: CATSGTSGRAFTGELFF.

CDR3 sequence reads: CASSPTGGGEQFF. CDR3 bases: TGTGCCAGCAGCCCGACAGGGGGTGGTGAGCAGTTCTTC. This chain links TRBV7-3 with TRBJ2-1; the match to TRBD1 covers 9 bases. Germline-derived CDR1 and CDR2 are SGHTA and FQGTGA. CDR3 size: 13 residues. Trimming took 5 bases from V and 9 from J; bases not matched to a gene: 5.

The chain recombines TRBV19 with TRBJ2-7; TRBD2 matches 9 bases. The CDR3 has 15 residues. Germline V lookup: CDR1 LNHDA, CDR2 SQIVND (reference sequence). V lost 3 bases, J lost 2 bases, and 5 bases stayed unmatched. The CDR3 loop reads CASSIAAGGAYEQYF. Written as DNA, the CDR3 is TGTGCCAGTAGTATTGCAGCGGGAGGCGCCTACGAGCAGTACTTC.

The rearrangement links TRBV20-1 to TRBJ1-3; the match to TRBD1 covers 10 bases. V lost 3 bases, J lost 2 bases, and 7 bases stayed unmatched. CDR1 and CDR2 from the germline V gene are DFQATT and SNEGSKA (reference sequence). CDR3 length: 16 residues. DNA of the CDR3: TGCAGTGCTAGTCCCGGGACAGGGGTTGCTGGAAACACCATATATTTT. As protein: CSASPGTGVAGNTIYF.

The chain links TRBV6-5 to TRBJ1-5, with D perhaps TRBD1 (6 bases). CDR3 length: 14 residues. Germline V gives CDR1 MNHEY, CDR2 SVGAGI. Trimming removed 6 bases from V and 6 bases from J, with 15 bases in between. The CDR3 loop is CASSANRDRQPQHF. DNA of the CDR3: TGTGCCAGCAGCGCTAACAGGGATCGTCAGCCCCAGCATTTT.

The rearrangement joins TRBV5-4 to TRBJ2-7; 15 bases line up with TRBD2. This CDR3 has 17 residues. With 4 bases clipped from V and 1 base from J, the junction kept 6 bases outside the gene matches. Germline loops: CDR1 SGHNT, CDR2 YYREEE (reference sequence). This CDR3 is CASSLGLAGGPSYEQYF. The CDR3 DNA follows: TGTGCCAGCAGCCTTGGACTAGCGGGAGGGCCTTCCTACGAGCAGTACTTC.

The chain recombines TRBV5-6 with TRBJ1-5; TRBD1 matches 9 bases. V dropped 6 bases and J dropped 1; count of bases not matched to a gene: 8. The germline CDR1 and CDR2 sequences are SGHDT and YYEEEE. This CDR3 has 16 residues. The CDR3 is CASNNRGLGSNQPQHF. As DNA, the CDR3 is TGTGCCAGCAACAACAGGGGGCTTGGAAGCAATCAGCCCCAGCATTTT. Full variable domain (outside the CDR3, taken from reference TRBV5-6 and TRBJ1-5): DAGVTQSPTHLIKTRGQQVTLRCSPKSGHDTVSWYQQALGQGPQFIFQYYEEEERQRGNFPDRFSGHQFPNYSSELNVNALLLGDSALYLCASNNRGLGSNQPQHFGDGTRLSIL.

CDR3 bases: TGTGCCTGGGGTCGTGGACAGCTAGCCAAAAACATTCAGTACTTC. Translating it yields CAWGRGQLAKNIQYF. V usage is TRBV30 and J usage is TRBJ2-4; D may be TRBD1 (6 bases). The V and J ends lost 5 bases and 0 bases respectively, with 14 bases between them. Germline V gene sequence: CDR1 GTSNPN, CDR2 SVGIG (reference sequence). The CDR3 is 15 amino acids. Supplemented by reference TRBV30 and TRBJ2-4, the full variable domain reads SQTIHQWPATLVQPVGSPLSLECTVEGTSNPNLYWYRQAAGRGLQLLFYSVGIGQISSEVPQNLSASRPQDRQFILSSKKLLLSDSGFYLCAWGRGQLAKNIQYFGAGTRLSVL.

Details on this clone: Other DNA variants within this sample encode the same CDR3. The chain has TRBV27 and TRBJ2-6, with D maybe TRBD1 (6 bases). V dropped 6 bases and J dropped 0 bases, with 9 bases sitting between them. Germline CDR1 reads MNHEY; CDR2 reads SMNVEV (reference sequence). The CDR3 is 15 amino acids. CDR3 DNA: TGTGCCAGCAGCCCCAGGGGCTCTGGGGCCAACGTCCTGACTTTC. Its translation is CASSPRGSGANVLTF. The whole variable domain, remainder taken from reference TRBV27 and TRBJ2-6, is EAQVTQNPRYLITVTGKKLTVTCSQNMNHEYMSWYRQDPGLGLRQIYYSMNVEVTDKGDVPEGYKVSRKEKRNFPLILESPSPNQTSLYFCASSPRGSGANVLTFGAGSRLTVL.

The V gene is TRBV28, the J gene TRBJ1-5; the match to TRBD1 covers 9 bases. V lost 3 bases to trimming and J lost 7 bases; unmatched junction nucleotides: 10. The CDR3 runs to 16 residues. Germline loops: CDR1 MDHEN, CDR2 SYDVKM. CDR3 region: CASSFIRDRDLQPQHF. CDR3 in DNA: TGTGCCAGCAGTTTTATTCGGGACAGGGACCTCCAGCCCCAGCATTTT. The entire variable domain, with the rest obtained from reference TRBV28 and TRBJ1-5, is as follows: DVKVTQSSRYLVKRTGEKVFLECVQDMDHENMFWYRQDPGLGLRLIYFSYDVKMKEKGDIPEGYSVSREKKERFSLILESASTNQTSMYLCASSFIRDRDLQPQHFGDGTRLSIL.

The V and J genes are TRBV27 and TRBJ2-7; 9 bases line up with TRBD1. J lost 2 bases, V lost 4 bases, and 3 bases had no gene match. In germline, CDR1 is MNHEY, CDR2 SMNVEV (reference sequence). This CDR3 contains 14 residues. For the CDR3, the DNA is TGTGCCAGCAGTTATCGACAGGGGGCCTACGAGCAGTACTTC. It is translated as CASSYRQGAYEQYF.

This chain joins TRBV7-8 and TRBJ2-7; 9 bases match TRBD1. The CDR3 is made up of 13 amino acids. Trimming took 3 bases from V and 5 from J; bases not matched to a gene: 2. The V gene's germline CDR1 is SGHVS and CDR2 FQNEAQ. As DNA, the CDR3 is TGTGCCAGCAGCTTGGGACAGGGCGACGAGCAGTACTTC. Amino acids: CASSLGQGDEQYF.

The V gene is TRBV6-2 or TRBV6-3, the J gene TRBJ1-1; D is perhaps TRBD1 (6 bases). Trimming removed 5 bases at V and 1 base at J, with 11 bases between. The CDR3 is 14 residues long. The germline CDR1 and CDR2 sequences are MNHEY and SVGEGT. The chain's CDR3 is CASSPWTENTEAFF. As DNA, the CDR3 is TGTGCCAGCAGTCCCTGGACAGAGAACACTGAAGCTTTCTTT.

This chain connects TRBV29-1 to TRBJ2-3; perhaps TRBD2 as D (5 bases). V lost 4 bases to trimming and J lost 3 bases, with 14 bases between them. Germline V gene sequence: CDR1 SQVTM, CDR2 ANQGSEA. This CDR3 has 14 residues. CDR3 residues: CSVGRGIDTDTQYF. In DNA form, the CDR3 reads TGCAGCGTTGGCCGGGGAATTGATACAGATACGCAGTATTTT.

The rearrangement uses TRBV5-5 and TRBJ1-1; maybe TRBD1 (6 bases). Per the germline V gene, CDR1 is SGHKS and CDR2 is YYEKEE (reference sequence). There are 14 residues in the CDR3. V lost 6 bases and J 0 bases, leaving 12 bases between the germline ends. The CDR3 coding sequence is TGTGCCAGCAAGGCCCAGGGGATGAACACTGAAGCTTTCTTT. Encoded protein: CASKAQGMNTEAFF. Filled out from reference TRBV5-5 and TRBJ1-1, the complete variable domain reads DAGVTQSPTHLIKTRGQQVTLRCSPISGHKSVSWYQQVLGQGPQFIFQYYEKEERGRGNFPDRFSARQFPNYSSELNVNALLLGDSALYLCASKAQGMNTEAFFGQGTRLTVV.

This chain uses TRBV5-1 with TRBJ2-3; 10 bases agree with TRBD2. J was trimmed by 3 bases and V by 4 bases; bases with no gene match: 5. Germline CDR1 SGHRS, CDR2 YFSETQ. The CDR3 loop spans 15 amino acids. The CDR3 DNA reads as TGCGCCAGCAGCCTGAGCGGGAGGGGGACAGATACGCAGTATTTT. Residues: CASSLSGRGTDTQYF.

This clone has a single count. This chain uses TRBV27 with TRBJ1-5; D is ambiguous. Trimming stripped 3 bases from V and 5 bases from J, with 17 bases between. The CDR3 is 16 residues long. Germline CDR1 MNHEY, CDR2 SMNVEV (reference sequence). In DNA, the CDR3 is TGTGCCAGCAGTTTGAACTGGCAGGTCGCTTATCAGCCCCAGCATTTT. It yields the protein CASSLNWQVAYQPQHF.